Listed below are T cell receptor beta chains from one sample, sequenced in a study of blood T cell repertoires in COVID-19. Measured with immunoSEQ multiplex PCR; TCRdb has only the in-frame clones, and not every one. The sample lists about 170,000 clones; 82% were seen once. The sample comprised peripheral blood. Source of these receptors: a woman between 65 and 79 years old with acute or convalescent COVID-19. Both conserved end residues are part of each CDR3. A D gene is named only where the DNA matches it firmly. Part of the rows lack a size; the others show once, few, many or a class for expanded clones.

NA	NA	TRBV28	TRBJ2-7	CASSPPSFSYEQYF	TGTGCCAGCAGTCCCCCGAGTTTCTCCTACGAGCAGTACTTC
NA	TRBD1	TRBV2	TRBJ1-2	CASSPGQGYGYTF	TGTGCCAGCAGTCCCGGACAGGGCTATGGCTACACCTTC
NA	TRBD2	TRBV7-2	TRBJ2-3	CASSLGLAGELSTDTQYF	TGTGCCAGCAGCCTTGGATTAGCGGGCGAGCTTAGCACAGATACGCAGTATTTT
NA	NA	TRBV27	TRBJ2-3	CASSLSGSTDTQYF	TGTGCCAGCAGTTTAAGCGGGAGCACAGATACGCAGTATTTT
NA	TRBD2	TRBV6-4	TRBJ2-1	CASSALAGVYNEQFF	TGTGCCAGCAGTGCTCTAGCGGGTGTATACAATGAGCAGTTCTTC
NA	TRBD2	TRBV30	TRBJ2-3	CAWTSRFKREAGDTQYF	TGTGCCTGGACCAGCCGATTCAAGCGGGAGGCTGGAGATACGCAGTATTTT
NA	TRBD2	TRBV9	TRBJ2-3	CASSLGTSGTDTQYF	TGTGCCAGCAGCTTAGGGACTAGCGGCACAGATACGCAGTATTTT
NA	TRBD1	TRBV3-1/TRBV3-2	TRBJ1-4	CASSTRTGWNEKLFF	TGTGCCAGCAGCACTCGGACAGGTTGGAATGAAAAACTGTTTTTT
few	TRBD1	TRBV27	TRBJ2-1	CASRPRDREGNEQFF	TGTGCCAGCAGACCAAGGGACAGGGAGGGCAATGAGCAGTTCTTC
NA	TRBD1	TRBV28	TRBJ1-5	CASSLGVAVYRGTALGQPQHF	TGTGCCAGCAGTTTAGGGGTCGCGGTCTACAGGGGAACGGCTTTAGGTCAGCCCCAGCATTTT
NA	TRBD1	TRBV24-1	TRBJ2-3	CATSDQQTGGGTDTQYF	TGTGCCACCAGTGACCAACAGACAGGGGGGGGCACAGATACGCAGTATTTT
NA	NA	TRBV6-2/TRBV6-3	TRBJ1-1	CASSYLATEAFF	TGTGCCAGCAGTTACCTAGCCACTGAAGCTTTCTTT
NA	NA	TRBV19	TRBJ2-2	CASSSYSGTGELFF	TGTGCCAGTAGTAGTTACTCGGGAACCGGGGAGCTGTTTTTT
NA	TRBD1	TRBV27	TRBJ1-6	CASSLLPGTGFVSPLHF	TGTGCCAGCAGTTTGCTTCCCGGGACAGGGTTTGTTTCACCCCTCCACTTT
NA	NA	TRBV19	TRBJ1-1	CASSIAGEFGTEAFF	TGTGCCAGTAGTATAGCAGGGGAATTCGGCACTGAAGCTTTCTTT
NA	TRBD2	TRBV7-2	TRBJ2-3	CASSSISGSNADTQYF	TGTGCCAGCAGCTCAATTAGCGGGAGTAACGCAGATACGCAGTATTTT
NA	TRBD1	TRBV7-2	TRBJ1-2	CASSLGTGDTYGYTF	TGTGCCAGCAGCCTGGGGACAGGGGACACCTATGGCTACACCTTC
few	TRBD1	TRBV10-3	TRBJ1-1	CAISESSGQGDSEAFF	TGTGCCATCAGTGAGAGCAGTGGACAGGGGGACTCTGAAGCTTTCTTT
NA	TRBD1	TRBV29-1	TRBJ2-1	CSVSHPNFQGGDEQFF	TGCAGCGTTTCCCATCCCAATTTTCAAGGGGGCGATGAGCAGTTCTTC
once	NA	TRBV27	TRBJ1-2	CASSLRPGRSYGYTF	TGTGCCAGCAGTTTACGGCCGGGGAGGAGCTATGGCTACACCTTC
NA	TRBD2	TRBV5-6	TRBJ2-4	CASSLLNPLAVYKNIQYF	TGTGCCAGCAGCTTGTTAAATCCCCTAGCGGTATATAAAAACATTCAGTACTTC
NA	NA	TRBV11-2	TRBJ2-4	CASSGLRVAKNIQYF	TGTGCCAGCAGCGGGCTGCGTGTAGCCAAAAACATTCAGTACTTC
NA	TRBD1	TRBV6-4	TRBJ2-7	CASSGCRTGDTYEQYF	TGTGCCAGCAGTGGATGCCGGACAGGGGATACCTACGAGCAGTACTTC
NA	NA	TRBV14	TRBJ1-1	CASSLMNTEAFF	TGTGCCAGCAGCTTAATGAACACTGAAGCTTTCTTT
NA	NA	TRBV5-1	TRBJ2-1	CASSPRRDEQFF	TGCGCCAGCTCTCCTCGCCGCGATGAGCAGTTCTTC
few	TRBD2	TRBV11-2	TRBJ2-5	CASSQGLAGSVGETQYF	TGTGCCAGCAGCCAGGGACTAGCGGGGAGCGTTGGAGAGACCCAGTACTTC
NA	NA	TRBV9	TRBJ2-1	CASSARKGVNNEQFF	TGTGCCAGCAGCGCGCGGAAGGGGGTAAACAATGAGCAGTTCTTC
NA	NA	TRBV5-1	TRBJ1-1	CASRGGVMNTEAFF	TGCGCCAGCAGAGGGGGGGTTATGAACACTGAAGCTTTCTTT
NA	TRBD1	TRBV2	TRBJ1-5	CASSRTGSPNQPQHF	TGTGCCAGCAGTCGGACAGGGTCCCCCAATCAGCCCCAGCATTTT